This T cell receptor (beta chain) emerged from a study of blood T cell repertoires in COVID-19. Study in general: COVID-19 samples, acute and convalescent, were from the United States, Italy and Spain.

Methods used by the authors: Estimated nucleated cell counts came from reference gene primer amplification. Sequenced by immunoSEQ multiplex PCR; TCRdb stores in-frame clones only, minus some. Clone size and the V and J calls come from that table; the DNA yielded D and trimming. The sample comprises under 350,000 clones, roughly 80% of which are singletons, and approximately 9% rests with the top ten. V dropped 0 bases and J dropped 1 base, with 6 bases sitting between them. This CDR3 comprises 13 residues. The germline gives CDR1 SQVTM, CDR2 ANQGSEA. Comment on this clone: Other DNA sequences of this sample code for an identical CDR3.

The TCR was taken from a woman in her fifties or sixties who had recovered from COVID-19. Sequencing was performed on peripheral blood. V and J are TRBV29-1 and TRBJ1-1; perhaps TRBD1 as D (6 bases). The CDR3 loop is CSVEDRGNTEAFF. The CDR3 DNA is TGCAGCGTTGAAGACAGGGGGAACACTGAAGCTTTCTTT.